The T cell receptor beta chain described here comes from a study of blood T cells in healthy people across ages. Study-level points and caveats: Shifts in expanded clonotypes may have been confounded by donor CMV status, which was unknown. One million T cells yielded diversity estimates that were considered underestimates.

On this clonotype: Its antigen is currently unknown. Relative to the germline gene, one junction end is altered; a read error may explain this.

The CDR3 is made up of 11 amino acids. From germline, CDR1 is MNHNS and CDR2 SASEGT. Together with a sample-barcoded 5' primer, a J-beta primer mix was included in a second PCR lasting about 6 to 11 cycles. Every single cDNA molecule received a tag from a template-switch adaptor with 12 random nucleotides. TCRdb recomputed calls from the 5' RACE reads with MiXCR, one row per CDR3 protein. The data contain some 930,000 distinct CDR3 sequences, about 28% of them singletons. This sample was also put to use in a study of T cells of mothers and their children. This second report adds: Biologically related mothers and children overlapped slightly more than unrelated pairs, a non-significant difference.

Specimen: blood. The receptor was derived from a woman between 35 and 50 years old in good health. The gene calls are TRBV6-1 and TRBJ2-1; D is ambiguous. The CDR3 nucleotides are TGTGCCAGCACTGACACCCATGAGCGGTTCTTC. It codes for CASTDTHERFF.